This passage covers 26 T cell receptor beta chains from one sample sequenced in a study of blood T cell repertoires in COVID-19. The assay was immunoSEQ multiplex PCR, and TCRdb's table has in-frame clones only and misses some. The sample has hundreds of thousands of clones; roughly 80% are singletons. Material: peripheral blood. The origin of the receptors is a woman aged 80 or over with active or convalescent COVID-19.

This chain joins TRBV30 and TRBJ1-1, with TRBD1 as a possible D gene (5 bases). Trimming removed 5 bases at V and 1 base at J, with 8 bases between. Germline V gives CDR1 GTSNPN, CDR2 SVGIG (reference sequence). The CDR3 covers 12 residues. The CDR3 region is CAWGGGNTEAFF. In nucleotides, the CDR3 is TGTGCCTGGGGGGGAGGGAACACTGAAGCTTTCTTT.

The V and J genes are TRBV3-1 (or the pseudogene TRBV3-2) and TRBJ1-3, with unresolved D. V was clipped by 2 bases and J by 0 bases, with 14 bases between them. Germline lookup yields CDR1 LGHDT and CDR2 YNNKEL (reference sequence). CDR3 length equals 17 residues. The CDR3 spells CASSQTHWANSGNTIYF. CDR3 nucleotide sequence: TGTGCCAGCAGCCAAACCCACTGGGCAAACTCTGGAAACACCATATATTTT.

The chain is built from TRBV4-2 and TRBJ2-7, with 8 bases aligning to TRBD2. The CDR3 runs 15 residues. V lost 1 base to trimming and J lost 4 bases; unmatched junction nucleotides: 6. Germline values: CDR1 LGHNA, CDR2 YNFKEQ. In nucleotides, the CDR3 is TGTGCCAGCAGCCAAGGGCCAGCGGGGGATTACGAGCAGTACTTC. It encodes CASSQGPAGDYEQYF.

In nucleotides, the CDR3 is TGCGCCAGCAGCGCTAATAACAGGGACAATGAGCAGTTCTTC. The encoded protein is CASSANNRDNEQFF. V and J are TRBV5-1 and TRBJ2-1, with D tentatively TRBD1 (6 bases). V lost 4 bases and J lost 5, with 13 bases in between. The CDR3 loop spans 14 amino acids. Germline V gene data show CDR1 as SGHRS and CDR2 as YFSETQ.

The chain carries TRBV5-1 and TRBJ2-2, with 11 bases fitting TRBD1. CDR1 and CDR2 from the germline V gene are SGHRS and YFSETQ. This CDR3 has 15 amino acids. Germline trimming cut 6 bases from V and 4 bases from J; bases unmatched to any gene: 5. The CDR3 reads CASNGQGASTGELFF. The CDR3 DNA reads TGCGCCAGCAACGGACAGGGGGCCAGCACCGGGGAGCTGTTTTTT. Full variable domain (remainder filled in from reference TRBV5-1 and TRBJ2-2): KAGVTQTPRYLIKTRGQQVTLSCSPISGHRSVSWYQQTPGQGLQFLFEYFSETQRNKGNFPGRFSGRQFSNSRSEMNVSTLELGDSALYLCASNGQGASTGELFFGEGSRLTVL.

CDR3 sequence reads: CATGTGDAGANVLTF. As DNA, the CDR3 is TGTGCCACCGGGACAGGGGACGCTGGGGCCAACGTCCTGACTTTC. J is TRBJ2-6 and V is TRBV10-3; TRBD1 aligns across 10 bases. J lost 2 bases, V lost 10 bases, and 5 bases had no gene match. Looked up from germline, CDR1 is ENHRY and CDR2 is SYGVKD. The CDR3 is 15 amino acids.

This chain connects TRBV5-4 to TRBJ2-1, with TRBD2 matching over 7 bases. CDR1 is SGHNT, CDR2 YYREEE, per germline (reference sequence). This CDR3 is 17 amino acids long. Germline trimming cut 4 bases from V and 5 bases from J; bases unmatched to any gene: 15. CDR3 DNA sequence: TGTGCCAGCAGCCGGCCAGGGAGGGGCGCTGACCACAATGAGCAGTTCTTC. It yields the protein CASSRPGRGADHNEQFF.

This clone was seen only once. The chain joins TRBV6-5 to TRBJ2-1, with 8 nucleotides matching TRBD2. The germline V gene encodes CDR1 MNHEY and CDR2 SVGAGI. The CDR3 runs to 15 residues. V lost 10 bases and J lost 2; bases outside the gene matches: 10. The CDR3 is CAIRGGGTTYNEQFF. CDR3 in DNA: TGTGCCATCCGGGGGGGCGGGACGACCTACAATGAGCAGTTCTTC.

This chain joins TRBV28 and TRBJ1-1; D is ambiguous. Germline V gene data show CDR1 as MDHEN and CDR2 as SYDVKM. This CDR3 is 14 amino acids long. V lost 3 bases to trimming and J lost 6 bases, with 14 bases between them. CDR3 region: CASSFGGKISEAFF. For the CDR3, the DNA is TGTGCCAGCAGTTTTGGAGGGAAAATTTCTGAAGCTTTCTTT.

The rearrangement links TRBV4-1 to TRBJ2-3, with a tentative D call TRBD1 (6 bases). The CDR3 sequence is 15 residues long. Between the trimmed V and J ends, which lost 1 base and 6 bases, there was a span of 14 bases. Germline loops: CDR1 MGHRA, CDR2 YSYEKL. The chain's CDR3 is CASSQGGAGADTQYF. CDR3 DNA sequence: TGCGCCAGCAGCCAAGGTGGGGCAGGGGCCGATACGCAGTATTTT.

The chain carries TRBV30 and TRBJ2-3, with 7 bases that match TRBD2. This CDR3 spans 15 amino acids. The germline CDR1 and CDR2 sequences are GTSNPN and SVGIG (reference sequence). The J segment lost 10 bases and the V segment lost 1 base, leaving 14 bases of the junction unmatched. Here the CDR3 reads CAWSGTGTTFRAQYF. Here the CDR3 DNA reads TGTGCCTGGAGTGGGACCGGGACTACCTTCCGGGCGCAGTATTTT.

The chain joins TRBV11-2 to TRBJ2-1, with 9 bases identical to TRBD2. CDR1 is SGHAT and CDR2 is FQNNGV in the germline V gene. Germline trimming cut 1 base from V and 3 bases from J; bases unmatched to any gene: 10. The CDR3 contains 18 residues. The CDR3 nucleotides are TGTGCCAGCAGCTTAGTCGGCGGGAGGGATAACGGCTACAATGAGCAGTTCTTC. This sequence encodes CASSLVGGRDNGYNEQFF.

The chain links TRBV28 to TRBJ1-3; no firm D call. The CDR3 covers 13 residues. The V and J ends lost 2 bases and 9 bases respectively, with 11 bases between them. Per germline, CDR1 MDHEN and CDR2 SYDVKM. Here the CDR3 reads CASSLQRSATIYF. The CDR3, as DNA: TGTGCCAGCAGTTTACAGAGGTCGGCCACCATATATTTT.

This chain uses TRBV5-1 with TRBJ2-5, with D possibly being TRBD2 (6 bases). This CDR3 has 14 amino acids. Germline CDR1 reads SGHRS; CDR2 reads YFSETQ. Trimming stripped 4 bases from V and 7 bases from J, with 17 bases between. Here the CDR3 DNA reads TGCGCCAGCAGCACGGGGGTCAGTGGTAGGACCCAGTACTTC. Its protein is CASSTGVSGRTQYF.

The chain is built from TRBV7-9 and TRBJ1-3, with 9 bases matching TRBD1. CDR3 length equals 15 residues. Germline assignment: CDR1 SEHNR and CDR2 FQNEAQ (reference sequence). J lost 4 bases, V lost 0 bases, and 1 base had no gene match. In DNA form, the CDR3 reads TGTGCCAGCAGCTTAGCTGGACAGGGGGGAAACACCATATATTTT. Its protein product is CASSLAGQGGNTIYF.

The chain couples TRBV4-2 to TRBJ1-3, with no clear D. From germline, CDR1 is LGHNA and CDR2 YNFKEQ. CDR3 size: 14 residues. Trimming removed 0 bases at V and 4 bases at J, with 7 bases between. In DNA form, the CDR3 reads TGTGCCAGCAGCCAAGATCCCGGGGGAAACACCATATATTTT. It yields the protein CASSQDPGGNTIYF.

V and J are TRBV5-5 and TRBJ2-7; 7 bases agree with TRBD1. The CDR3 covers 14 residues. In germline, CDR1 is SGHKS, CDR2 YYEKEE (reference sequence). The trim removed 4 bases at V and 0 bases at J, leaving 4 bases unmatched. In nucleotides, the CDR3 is TGTGCCAGCAGCGTCGGACAGGACTCCTACGAGCAGTACTTC. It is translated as CASSVGQDSYEQYF. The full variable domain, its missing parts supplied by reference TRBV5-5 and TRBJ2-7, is DAGVTQSPTHLIKTRGQQVTLRCSPISGHKSVSWYQQVLGQGPQFIFQYYEKEERGRGNFPDRFSARQFPNYSSELNVNALLLGDSALYLCASSVGQDSYEQYFGPGTRLTVT.

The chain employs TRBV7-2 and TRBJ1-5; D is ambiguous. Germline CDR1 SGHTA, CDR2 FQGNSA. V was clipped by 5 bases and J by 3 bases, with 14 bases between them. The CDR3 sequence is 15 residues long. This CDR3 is CASSRTAGFNQPQHF. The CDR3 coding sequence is TGTGCCAGCAGCCGGACTGCGGGGTTCAATCAGCCCCAGCATTTT.

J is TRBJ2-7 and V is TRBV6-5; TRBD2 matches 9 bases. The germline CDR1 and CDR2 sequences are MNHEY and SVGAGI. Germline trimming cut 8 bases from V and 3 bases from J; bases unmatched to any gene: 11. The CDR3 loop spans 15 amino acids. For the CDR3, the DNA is TGTGCCAGCCACTCTTCGGGACTAGCAGTCTACGAGCAGTACTTC. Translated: CASHSSGLAVYEQYF.

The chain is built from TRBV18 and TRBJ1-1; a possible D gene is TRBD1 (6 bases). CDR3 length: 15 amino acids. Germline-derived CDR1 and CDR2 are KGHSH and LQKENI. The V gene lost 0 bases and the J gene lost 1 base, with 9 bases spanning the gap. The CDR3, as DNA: TGTGCCAGCTCACCACCAGGACAGCCGAACACTGAAGCTTTCTTT. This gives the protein CASSPPGQPNTEAFF.

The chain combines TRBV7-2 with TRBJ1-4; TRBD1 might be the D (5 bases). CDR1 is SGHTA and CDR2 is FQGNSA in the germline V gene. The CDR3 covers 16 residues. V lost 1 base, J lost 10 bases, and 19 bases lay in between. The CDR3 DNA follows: TGTGCCAGCAGCTTAGTATCGGGCAGGGTCGCTTCAAAACTGTTTTTT. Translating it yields CASSLVSGRVASKLFF.

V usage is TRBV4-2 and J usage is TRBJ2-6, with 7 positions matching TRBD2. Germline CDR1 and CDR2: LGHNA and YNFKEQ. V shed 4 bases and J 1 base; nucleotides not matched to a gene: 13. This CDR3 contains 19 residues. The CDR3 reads CASSRAGGRARSGANVLTF. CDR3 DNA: TGTGCCAGCAGCCGGGCCGGAGGGAGGGCGCGTTCTGGGGCCAACGTCCTGACTTTC.

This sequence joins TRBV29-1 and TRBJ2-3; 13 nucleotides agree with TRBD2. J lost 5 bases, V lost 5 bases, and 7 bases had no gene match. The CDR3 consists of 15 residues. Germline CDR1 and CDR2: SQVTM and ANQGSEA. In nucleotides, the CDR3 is TGCAGCGTTCTTCTCGGACTAGCGGGGGTAGATACGCAGTATTTT. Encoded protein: CSVLLGLAGVDTQYF.

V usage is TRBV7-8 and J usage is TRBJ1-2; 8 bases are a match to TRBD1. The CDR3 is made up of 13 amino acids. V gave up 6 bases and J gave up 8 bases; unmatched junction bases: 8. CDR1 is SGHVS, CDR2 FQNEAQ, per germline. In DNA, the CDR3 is TGTGCCAGCAGGCCTCAGGGGGCGGGAGGCTACACCTTC. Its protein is CASRPQGAGGYTF.

The CDR3 region is CASSYYKISNQPQHF. The CDR3 DNA sequence: TGTGCCAGCAGTTATTACAAGATTAGCAATCAGCCCCAGCATTTT. J is TRBJ1-5 and V is TRBV6-6, with no clear D. Trimming cost V 3 bases and J 0 bases, with 9 bases left between them. Germline-derived CDR1 and CDR2 are MNHNY and SVGAGI (reference sequence). This CDR3 contains 15 residues.

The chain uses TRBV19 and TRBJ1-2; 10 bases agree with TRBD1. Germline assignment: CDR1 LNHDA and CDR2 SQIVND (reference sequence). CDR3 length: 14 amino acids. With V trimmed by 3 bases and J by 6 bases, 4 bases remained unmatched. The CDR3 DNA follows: TGTGCCAGTAGTATGGCCGGGACAGGGGATGGCTACACCTTC. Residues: CASSMAGTGDGYTF.